Below are 32 T cell receptor beta chains sequenced from a single sample in a study of cytomegalovirus exposure and HLA in healthy donors. PCR used 60 Vbeta primers and 13 Jbeta primers. Sequencing was performed with immunoSEQ multiplex PCR; in TCRdb, only in-frame clones are kept and a portion is missing. The sample lists about 210,000 clones, around 83% seen once, with around 0.22% in the top ten. Source material: PBMCs. The receptors were sampled from a girl between 2 and 10 years old in good health and CMV-seronegative.

The chain uses TRBV15 and TRBJ2-2, with 7 bases aligning to TRBD1. Looked up from germline, CDR1 is LNHNV and CDR2 is YYDKDF (reference sequence). The CDR3 sequence is 17 residues long. The V segment lost 0 bases and the J segment 2 bases; nucleotides outside the gene matches: 6. The CDR3 protein is CATSRDWGTVNTGELFF. CDR3 nucleotide sequence: TGTGCCACCAGCAGAGATTGGGGGACAGTTAACACCGGGGAGCTGTTTTTT.

The gene calls are TRBV19 and TRBJ1-5, with D perhaps TRBD1 (5 bases). V lost 6 bases and J 4 bases, leaving 10 bases between the germline ends. CDR3 size: 13 residues. Germline CDR1 LNHDA, CDR2 SQIVND (reference sequence). CDR3 in DNA: TGTGCCAGTAGGGGACGGGAGAATCAGCCCCAGCATTTT. Amino acids: CASRGRENQPQHF.

The chain uses TRBV28 and TRBJ1-5; unclear D gene. V dropped 6 bases and J dropped 1 base, with 10 bases sitting between them. The CDR3 totals 14 residues. From germline, CDR1 is MDHEN and CDR2 SYDVKM. In nucleotides, the CDR3 is TGTGCCAGCAGCGGGAACCTCAGCAATCAGCCCCAGCATTTT. It codes for CASSGNLSNQPQHF.

This clone was detected once. The chain's CDR3 is CASSLASGAYNEQFF. The CDR3 DNA sequence: TGTGCCAGCAGCTTAGCCAGCGGAGCCTACAATGAGCAGTTCTTC. V usage is TRBV11-2 and J usage is TRBJ2-1; D might be TRBD2 (5 bases). V was pared by 1 base and J by 2 bases, with 9 bases between. Germline V CDR1 and CDR2: SGHAT, FQNNGV. The CDR3 consists of 15 residues.

The chain couples TRBV30 to TRBJ1-2; D is possibly TRBD1 (5 bases). Trimming left V 0 bases short and J 3 bases short, with 14 bases between. Germline V gene sequence: CDR1 GTSNPN, CDR2 SVGIG (reference sequence). The CDR3 spans 15 residues. DNA for the CDR3: TGTGCCTGGAGTGTAACGGGGGGGATAGACTATGGCTACACCTTC. Its translation is CAWSVTGGIDYGYTF.

This clone was counted between two and nine times. The CDR3 loop is CASSSPTINEKLFF. The DNA for the CDR3 is TGTGCCAGCAGTTCGCCTACCATTAATGAAAAACTGTTTTTT. The rearrangement uses TRBV2 and TRBJ1-4, with D unclear. Looked up from germline, CDR1 is SNHLY and CDR2 is FYNNEI. The ends were cut back, 5 bases at V and 4 bases at J, with 11 bases in the middle. The CDR3 is 14 amino acids.

The chain uses TRBV5-1 and TRBJ2-7; 15 nucleotides align to TRBD2. Unmatched junction bases numbered 3, after V lost 3 bases and J lost 2 bases. Germline V lookup: CDR1 SGHRS, CDR2 YFSETQ. The CDR3 consists of 16 residues. CDR3 bases: TGCGCCAGCAGCTCGGGACTAGCGGGAGGCGCCTACGAGCAGTACTTC. It translates to CASSSGLAGGAYEQYF.

The rearrangement joins TRBV11-2 to TRBJ2-1; D is possibly TRBD2 (5 bases). Germline loops: CDR1 SGHAT, CDR2 FQNNGV. The CDR3 runs 16 residues. V lost 1 base and J 6 bases, leaving 16 bases between the germline ends. The CDR3 sequence is CASSLVWETRRNEQFF. The CDR3 region has the DNA TGTGCCAGCAGCTTAGTTTGGGAGACAAGGCGCAATGAGCAGTTCTTC.

The chain has TRBV10-1 and TRBJ1-1; weak D call: TRBD1 (6 bases). Per germline, CDR1 WNHNN and CDR2 SYGVQD (reference sequence). Trimming took 7 bases from V and 3 from J, leaving 21 bases between them. This CDR3 region has 16 residues. DNA for the CDR3: TGCGCCAGCAATGGGGCGCCGGGGGGCGCGGACACTGAAGCTTTCTTT. Amino acid sequence: CASNGAPGGADTEAFF.

This clone was counted between two and nine times. CDR3 bases: TGTGCCATCAGTGAGTCCGGCAGGGCCTATCTCACAGATACGCAGTATTTT. Protein: CAISESGRAYLTDTQYF. The chain employs TRBV10-3 and TRBJ2-3; D is possibly TRBD1 (5 bases). CDR3 length: 17 amino acids. From germline, CDR1 is ENHRY and CDR2 SYGVKD. Trimming removed 0 bases at V and 2 bases at J, with 15 bases between.

This rearrangement joins TRBV27 to TRBJ1-5, with a weak D call TRBD1 (5 bases). V was clipped by 7 bases and J by 5 bases, with 15 bases between them. In germline, CDR1 is MNHEY, CDR2 SMNVEV (reference sequence). The CDR3 length is 14 residues. The CDR3 reads CASKTTVRDQPQHF. The DNA of the CDR3 is TGTGCCAGCAAAACGACAGTTCGGGATCAGCCCCAGCATTTT.

The sample holds one count of this clone. This chain joins TRBV5-4 and TRBJ2-6; D is undetermined. Trimming removed 4 bases from V and 4 bases from J, with 6 bases in between. This CDR3 contains 13 residues. Germline CDR1 and CDR2: SGHNT and YYREEE (reference sequence). In DNA, the CDR3 is TGTGCCAGCAGCCCTCTGGGGGCCAACGTCCTGACTTTC. Translated: CASSPLGANVLTF.

The chain carries TRBV10-3 and TRBJ1-2; D is possibly TRBD1 (5 bases). Per germline, CDR1 ENHRY and CDR2 SYGVKD. The V gene lost 4 bases and the J gene lost 8 bases, with 14 bases spanning the gap. This CDR3 is built from 13 residues. The DNA of the CDR3 is TGTGCCATCAGTGTGGTTCAGGGTGAGGGCTACACCTTC. This encodes CAISVVQGEGYTF.

The chain employs TRBV2 and TRBJ2-7; D gene uncertain. This CDR3 contains 11 residues. V was trimmed by 2 bases and J by 6 bases, leaving 5 bases between them. Germline V gene sequence: CDR1 SNHLY, CDR2 FYNNEI. This CDR3 is CASSESFEQYF. The DNA of the CDR3 is TGTGCCAGCAGTGAATCTTTCGAGCAGTACTTC.

This chain uses TRBV6-1 with TRBJ2-5; 7 bases are a match to TRBD1. CDR3 length: 15 amino acids. In germline, CDR1 is MNHNS, CDR2 SASEGT. Unmatched junction bases numbered 8, after V lost 6 bases and J lost 1 base. The CDR3, as DNA: TGTGCCAGCAGGGCCGGGACAGCCTCCCAAGAGACCCAGTACTTC. Translation: CASRAGTASQETQYF.

This chain links TRBV6-1 with TRBJ2-5; no clear D gene. Germline V gives CDR1 MNHNS, CDR2 SASEGT. V shed 7 bases and J shed 5 bases, with 11 bases lying between them. This CDR3 spans 12 amino acids. CDR3 in DNA: TGTGCCAGCACCCTAGTTCTGGAGACCCAGTACTTC. It specifies CASTLVLETQYF.

This clone occurred a few times. This chain connects TRBV5-1 to TRBJ2-7, with a tentative D call TRBD1 (5 bases). This CDR3 spans 15 amino acids. Trimming removed 4 bases from V and 3 bases from J, with 17 bases in between. CDR1 SGHRS and CDR2 YFSETQ come from the germline V gene. The CDR3 reads CASSPVQGSGYEQYF. CDR3 in DNA: TGCGCCAGCAGCCCGGTTCAGGGAAGTGGCTACGAGCAGTACTTC.

The chain has TRBV27 and TRBJ2-1, with 10 bases aligning to TRBD1. The J segment lost 5 bases and the V segment lost 5 bases, leaving 12 bases of the junction unmatched. Germline-derived CDR1 and CDR2 are MNHEY and SMNVEV (reference sequence). The length of the CDR3 is 17 residues. For the CDR3, the DNA is TGTGCCAGCAGTCCAAGACCGGACAGGGGGGGACACAATGAGCAGTTCTTC. Residues: CASSPRPDRGGHNEQFF.

The genes are TRBV30 and TRBJ1-1, with 7 bases that match TRBD1. Germline assignment: CDR1 GTSNPN and CDR2 SVGIG (reference sequence). V shed 5 bases, J shed 1 base, and the junction held 4 bases outside the gene matches. The CDR3 totals 13 residues. The CDR3 loop is CAWRQGANTEAFF. CDR3 sequence (DNA): TGTGCCTGGCGACAGGGCGCGAACACTGAAGCTTTCTTT.

V and J are TRBV27 and TRBJ1-5, with TRBD1 identical over 8 bases. CDR3 length equals 15 residues. Unmatched junction bases numbered 6, after V lost 6 bases and J lost 2 bases. Germline V gene sequence: CDR1 MNHEY, CDR2 SMNVEV (reference sequence). This chain's CDR3 is CASRDPGQGNQPQHF. The CDR3 nucleotides are TGTGCCAGCAGGGATCCGGGACAGGGCAATCAGCCCCAGCATTTT.

V gene TRBV5-6 combines with J gene TRBJ1-2, with 9 positions matching TRBD1. The CDR3 length is 16 residues. Germline V lookup: CDR1 SGHDT, CDR2 YYEEEE. The V segment lost 5 bases and the J segment 2 bases; nucleotides outside the gene matches: 10. CDR3 in DNA: TGTGCCAGCAGACTACCCACCGGGACAGGGAACTATGGCTACACCTTC. Its translation is CASRLPTGTGNYGYTF.

The chain has TRBV18 and TRBJ2-7, with D possibly being TRBD2 (5 bases). The germline V gene has CDR1 KGHSH and CDR2 LQKENI. The CDR3 sequence is 15 residues long. Trimming stripped 6 bases from V and 1 base from J, with 16 bases between. The CDR3 region has the DNA TGTGCCAGCTCGAGAAGCGGCCAGCCTTCCTACGAGCAGTACTTC. Translating it yields CASSRSGQPSYEQYF.

The V and J genes are TRBV4-1 and TRBJ2-3, with 12 bases matching TRBD2. V trimming: 0 bases; J trimming: 4 bases; junction bases outside the gene matches: 5. CDR1 is MGHRA, CDR2 YSYEKL, per germline. The CDR3 runs 17 residues. CDR3 region: CASSQDPASGGADTQYF. In DNA form, the CDR3 reads TGCGCCAGCAGCCAAGATCCGGCTAGCGGGGGGGCAGATACGCAGTATTTT.

The chain employs TRBV6-1 and TRBJ2-1; the D gene is possibly TRBD2 (6 bases). The V end was cut by 6 bases, the J end by 3 bases, with 9 bases between. The CDR3 sequence is 13 residues long. Germline CDR1 MNHNS, CDR2 SASEGT. CDR3: CASSPSDYNEQFF. The CDR3 nucleotides are TGTGCCAGCAGCCCTAGCGACTACAATGAGCAGTTCTTC.

The chain links TRBV7-9 to TRBJ2-7, with D possibly TRBD2 on 6 matching bases. The CDR3 runs to 14 residues. Trimming took 5 bases from V and 0 from J, leaving 11 bases between them. Germline V gene data show CDR1 as SEHNR and CDR2 as FQNEAQ (reference sequence). The CDR3 DNA is TGTGCCAGCAGCCCCTCCGGGAGCTCCTACGAGCAGTACTTC. Encoded protein: CASSPSGSSYEQYF.

The V gene is TRBV6-5, the J gene TRBJ1-1; D might be TRBD1 (5 bases). The V end was cut by 5 bases, the J end by 1 base, with 14 bases between. The CDR3 contains 15 residues. The germline CDR1 and CDR2 sequences are MNHEY and SVGAGI. CDR3 sequence: CASSGTGFSNTEAFF. For the CDR3, the DNA is TGTGCCAGCAGTGGTACAGGATTCTCGAACACTGAAGCTTTCTTT.

V gene TRBV7-3 combines with J gene TRBJ1-5; 7 bases fit TRBD1. The CDR3 consists of 14 residues. The germline gives CDR1 SGHTA, CDR2 FQGTGA. V was clipped by 4 bases and J by 8 bases; unmatched bases: 8. The DNA for the CDR3 is TGTGCCAGCAGCTCCCTTGACAGGGAGGAGCCCCAGCATTTT. Translation: CASSSLDREEPQHF.

The CDR3 sequence is CASSDKDRGSYEQYF. CDR3 sequence (DNA): TGTGCCAGCAGTGATAAGGACAGGGGTTCCTACGAGCAGTACTTC. V gene TRBV6-1 combines with J gene TRBJ2-7, with 9 bases matching TRBD1. Germline CDR1 MNHNS, CDR2 SASEGT. V gave up 3 bases and J gave up 1 base; unmatched junction bases: 4. CDR3 length: 15 residues.

The V and J genes are TRBV5-1 and TRBJ2-3; tentatively, D is TRBD1 (5 bases). Germline V lookup: CDR1 SGHRS, CDR2 YFSETQ. The CDR3 consists of 15 residues. The germline V and J ends were trimmed by 3 bases and 6 bases, with 17 bases remaining between them. CDR3 nucleotide sequence: TGCGCCAGCAGCTCGGCAGGGTTAGGGTCGGATACGCAGTATTTT. Translation: CASSSAGLGSDTQYF. Full variable domain (outside the CDR3, taken from reference TRBV5-1 and TRBJ2-3): KAGVTQTPRYLIKTRGQQVTLSCSPISGHRSVSWYQQTPGQGLQFLFEYFSETQRNKGNFPGRFSGRQFSNSRSEMNVSTLELGDSALYLCASSSAGLGSDTQYFGPGTRLTVL.

The V gene is TRBV2, the J gene TRBJ1-2; D ambiguous. CDR1 and CDR2 from the germline V gene are SNHLY and FYNNEI. This CDR3 region has 13 residues. Trimming shortened V by 8 bases and J by 1 base, and 11 bases separated the two germline ends. The CDR3 coding sequence is TGTGCCAGCCTAAAAAACGTTAACTATGGCTACACCTTC. This gives the protein CASLKNVNYGYTF.

This chain links TRBV7-3 with TRBJ2-2, with TRBD2 identical over 10 bases. The CDR3 spans 15 residues. Germline assignment: CDR1 SGHTA and CDR2 FQGTGA. Trimming took 5 bases from V and 6 from J; bases not matched to a gene: 6. The CDR3: CASSQGGTSAGELFF. CDR3 sequence (DNA): TGTGCCAGCAGCCAAGGGGGGACTAGCGCCGGGGAGCTGTTTTTT.

This clone appeared a single time. The chain couples TRBV9 to TRBJ2-3; 13 positions match TRBD2. Germline CDR1 is SGDLS and CDR2 is YYNGEE. This CDR3 is 17 amino acids long. J gave up 2 bases and V 2 bases, and 5 bases lay outside the gene matches. This CDR3 is CASSVTSGRAYTDTQYF. The CDR3 DNA is TGTGCCAGCAGCGTCACTAGCGGGAGGGCTTACACAGATACGCAGTATTTT.